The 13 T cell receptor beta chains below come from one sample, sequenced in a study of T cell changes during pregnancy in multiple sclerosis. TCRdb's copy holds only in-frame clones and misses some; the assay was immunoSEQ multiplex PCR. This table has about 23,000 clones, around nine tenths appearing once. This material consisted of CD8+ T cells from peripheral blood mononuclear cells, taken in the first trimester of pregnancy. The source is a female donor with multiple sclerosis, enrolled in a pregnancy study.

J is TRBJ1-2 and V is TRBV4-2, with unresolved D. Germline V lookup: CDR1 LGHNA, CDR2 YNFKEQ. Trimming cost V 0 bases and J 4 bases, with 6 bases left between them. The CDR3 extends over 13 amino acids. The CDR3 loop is CASSQDPVYGYTF. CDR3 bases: TGTGCCAGCAGCCAAGATCCGGTCTATGGCTACACCTTC.

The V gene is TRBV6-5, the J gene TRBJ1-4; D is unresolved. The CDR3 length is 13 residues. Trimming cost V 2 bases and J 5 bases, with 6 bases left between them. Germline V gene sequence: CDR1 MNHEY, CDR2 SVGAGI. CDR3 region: CASSYATNEKLFF. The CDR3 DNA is TGTGCCAGCAGTTACGCCACAAATGAAAAACTGTTTTTT.

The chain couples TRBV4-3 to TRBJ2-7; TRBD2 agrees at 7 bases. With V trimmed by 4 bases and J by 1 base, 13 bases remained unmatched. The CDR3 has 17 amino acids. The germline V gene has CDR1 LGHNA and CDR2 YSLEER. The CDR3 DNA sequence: TGCGCCAGCAGCCTTTGGGGGAGCGGGGACGAATCCTACGAGCAGTACTTC. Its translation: CASSLWGSGDESYEQYF.

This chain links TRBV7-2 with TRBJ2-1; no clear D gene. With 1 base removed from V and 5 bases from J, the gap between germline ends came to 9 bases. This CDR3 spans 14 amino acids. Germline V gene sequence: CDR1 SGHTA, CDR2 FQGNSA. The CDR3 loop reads CASSLVPQDNEQFF. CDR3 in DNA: TGTGCCAGCAGCTTAGTCCCTCAGGACAATGAGCAGTTCTTC.

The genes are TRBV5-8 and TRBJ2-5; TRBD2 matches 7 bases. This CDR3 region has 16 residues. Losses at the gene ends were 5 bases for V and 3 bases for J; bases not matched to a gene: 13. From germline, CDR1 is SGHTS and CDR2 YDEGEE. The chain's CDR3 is CASSPIWGGEKETQYF. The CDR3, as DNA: TGTGCCAGCAGTCCCATATGGGGGGGAGAAAAAGAGACCCAGTACTTC.

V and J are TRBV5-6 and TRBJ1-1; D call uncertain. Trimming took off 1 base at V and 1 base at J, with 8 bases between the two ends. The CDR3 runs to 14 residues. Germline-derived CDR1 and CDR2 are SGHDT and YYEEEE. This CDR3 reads CASSLLRENTEAFF. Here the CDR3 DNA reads TGTGCCAGCAGCTTGTTGCGGGAGAACACTGAAGCTTTCTTT.

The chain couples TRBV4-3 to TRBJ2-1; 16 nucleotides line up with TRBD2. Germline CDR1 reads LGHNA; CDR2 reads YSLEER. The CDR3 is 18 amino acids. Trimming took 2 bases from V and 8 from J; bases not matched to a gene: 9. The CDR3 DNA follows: TGCGCCAGCAGCCAACACAAAGGGACTAGCGGGAGGGCCTATGAGCAGTTCTTC. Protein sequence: CASSQHKGTSGRAYEQFF.

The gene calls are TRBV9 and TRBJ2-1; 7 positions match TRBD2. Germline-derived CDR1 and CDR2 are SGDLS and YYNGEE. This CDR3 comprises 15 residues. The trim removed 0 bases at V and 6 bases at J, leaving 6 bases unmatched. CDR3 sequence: CASSVDVGGGNEQFF. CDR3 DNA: TGTGCCAGCAGCGTAGATGTGGGGGGGGGCAATGAGCAGTTCTTC.

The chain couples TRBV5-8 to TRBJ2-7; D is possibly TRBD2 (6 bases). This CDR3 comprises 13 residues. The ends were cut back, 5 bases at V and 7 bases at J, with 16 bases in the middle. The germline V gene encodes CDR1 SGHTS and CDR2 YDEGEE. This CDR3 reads CASRLAYAGEQYF. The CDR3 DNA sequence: TGTGCCAGCAGGCTGGCATATGCGGGGGAGCAGTACTTC.

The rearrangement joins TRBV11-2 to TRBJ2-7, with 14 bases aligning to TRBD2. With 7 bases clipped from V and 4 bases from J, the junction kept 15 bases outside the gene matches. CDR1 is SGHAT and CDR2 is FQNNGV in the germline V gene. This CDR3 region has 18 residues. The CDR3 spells CASTSRRGLAGESYEQYF. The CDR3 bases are TGTGCCAGCACCTCAAGAAGGGGACTAGCGGGGGAATCATACGAGCAGTACTTC.

DNA for the CDR3: TGCGCCAGCAGCCAAGGTCCCCCGGGACAGGGAGTAGTCGGCTACACCTTC. It specifies CASSQGPPGQGVVGYTF. The chain has TRBV4-3 and TRBJ1-2, with 9 bases matching TRBD1. The CDR3 has 17 amino acids. Per the germline V gene, CDR1 is LGHNA and CDR2 is YSLEER. Germline trimming cut 1 base from V and 8 bases from J; bases unmatched to any gene: 14.

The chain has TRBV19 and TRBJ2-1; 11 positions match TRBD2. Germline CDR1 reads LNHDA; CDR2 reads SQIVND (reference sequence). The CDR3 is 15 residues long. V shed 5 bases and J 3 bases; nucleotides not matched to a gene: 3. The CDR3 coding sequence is TGTGCCAGTAGTGGACTAGCGGGCGGCTACAATGAGCAGTTCTTC. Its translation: CASSGLAGGYNEQFF.

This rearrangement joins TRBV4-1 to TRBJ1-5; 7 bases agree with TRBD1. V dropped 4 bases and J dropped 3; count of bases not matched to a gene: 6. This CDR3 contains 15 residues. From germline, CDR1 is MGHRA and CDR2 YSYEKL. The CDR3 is CASSPQGTDNQPQHF. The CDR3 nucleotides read TGCGCCAGCAGCCCTCAGGGGACAGACAATCAGCCCCAGCATTTT.